This T cell receptor beta chain was observed in a study of blood T cells in healthy people across ages. Overall study context: Every two T cells gave about one barcoded beta molecule via template switching. Study-level results: Strong correlation was found linking TCR beta diversity to naive T cell percentage.

Researchers collected ten milliliters of peripheral blood from every single donor. A second PCR of roughly 7 to 11 cycles used a sample-barcoded 5' primer and a J-beta primer mix. TCRdb redid the calling of the 5' RACE reads with MiXCR, one entry per CDR3 protein. This repertoire shows 1,800,000 or so distinct CDR3 sequences, 39% found once; its top ten account for about 21%. As for this clonotype: The antigen remains unidentified.

CDR1 and CDR2 from the germline V gene are SEHNR and FQNEAQ (reference sequence). The CDR3 loop spans 15 amino acids. Trimming took 2 bases from V and 5 from J; bases not matched to a gene: 6. The sequence was collected from a human donor in good health. The sequenced sample was blood. This chain connects TRBV7-9 to TRBJ1-1; 9 bases fit TRBD1. The CDR3 loop is CASSLLETGGTEAFF. As DNA, the CDR3 is TGTGCCAGCAGCTTATTGGAGACAGGGGGTACTGAAGCTTTCTTT.